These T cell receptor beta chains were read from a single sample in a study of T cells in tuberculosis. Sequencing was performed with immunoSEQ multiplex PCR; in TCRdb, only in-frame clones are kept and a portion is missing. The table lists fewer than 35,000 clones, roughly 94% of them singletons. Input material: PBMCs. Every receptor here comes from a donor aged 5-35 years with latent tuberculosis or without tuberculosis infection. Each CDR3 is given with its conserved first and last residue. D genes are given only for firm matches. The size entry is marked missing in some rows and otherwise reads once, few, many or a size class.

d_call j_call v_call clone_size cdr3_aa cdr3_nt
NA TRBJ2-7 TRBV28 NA CASRGAVYGTYEQYF TGTGCCAGCAGGGGCGCCGTGTATGGCACCTACGAGCAGTACTTC
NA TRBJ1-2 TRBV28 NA CASSKTAAFYGYTF TGTGCCAGCAGCAAGACAGCCGCGTTCTATGGCTACACCTTC
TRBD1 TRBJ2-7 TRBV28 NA CASSLVRTGAYEQYF TGTGCCAGCAGTTTAGTACGGACAGGCGCCTACGAGCAGTACTTC
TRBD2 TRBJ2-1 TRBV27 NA CASSSGTSGSFANEQFF TGTGCCAGCAGTTCCGGGACTAGCGGGAGCTTCGCAAATGAGCAGTTCTTC
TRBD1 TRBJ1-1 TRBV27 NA CASRRPRTGDSEAFF TGTGCCAGCCGGAGGCCGCGGACAGGGGATTCTGAAGCTTTCTTT
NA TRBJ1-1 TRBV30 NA CAWNLGGIAFF TGTGCCTGGAATTTGGGGGGGATAGCTTTCTTT
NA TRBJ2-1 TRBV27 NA CASSLLPSYYNEQFF TGTGCCAGCAGTTTATTGCCCTCCTACTACAATGAGCAGTTCTTC
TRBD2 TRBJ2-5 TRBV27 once CASSRGVWGGGTQYF TGTGCCAGCAGCCGTGGTGTTTGGGGGGGTGGGACCCAGTACTTC
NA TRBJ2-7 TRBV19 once CASSPTLSSYEQYF TGTGCCAGTAGTCCGACTTTGAGCTCCTACGAGCAGTACTTC
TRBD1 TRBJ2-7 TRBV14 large CASSQDRVEQYF TGTGCCAGCAGCCAGGACAGGGTCGAGCAGTACTTC
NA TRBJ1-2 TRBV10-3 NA CAISSRQGSGDGYTF TGTGCCATCAGTAGCCGGCAGGGCAGTGGGGATGGCTACACCTTC
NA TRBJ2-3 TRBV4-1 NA CASSQEQNPSTDTQYF TGCGCCAGCAGCCAAGAACAGAATCCTAGCACAGATACGCAGTATTTT
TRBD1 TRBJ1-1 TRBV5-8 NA CASSLAGQGWTEAFF TGTGCCAGCAGCTTGGCCGGACAGGGATGGACTGAAGCTTTCTTT
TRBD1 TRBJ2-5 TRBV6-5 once CASSAPNRGVETQYF TGTGCCAGCAGTGCCCCGAACAGGGGCGTAGAGACCCAGTACTTC
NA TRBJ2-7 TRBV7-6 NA CASTQWGGEQYF TGTGCCAGCACCCAGTGGGGCGGAGAGCAGTACTTC
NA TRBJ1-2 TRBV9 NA CASSVGPTDSYGYTF TGTGCCAGCAGCGTAGGTCCGACAGATTCCTATGGCTACACCTTC
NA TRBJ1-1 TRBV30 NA CAWTLNTEAFF TGTGCCTGGACTCTGAACACTGAAGCTTTCTTT
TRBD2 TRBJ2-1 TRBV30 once CAWSPLAGGRNEQFF TGTGCCTGGAGTCCTCTAGCGGGAGGGCGGAATGAGCAGTTCTTC
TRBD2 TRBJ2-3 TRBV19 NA CASNWASGRTDTQYF TGTGCCAGTAATTGGGCTAGCGGACGCACAGATACGCAGTATTTT
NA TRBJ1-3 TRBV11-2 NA CASSQKGVRESSGNTIYF TGTGCCAGCAGCCAAAAGGGGGTCAGGGAGTCCTCTGGAAACACCATATATTTT
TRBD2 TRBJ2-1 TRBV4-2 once CASSQGATSGSSYNEQFF TGTGCCAGCAGCCAAGGGGCGACTAGCGGGAGCTCCTACAATGAGCAGTTCTTC
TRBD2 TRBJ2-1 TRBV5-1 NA CASSLGGRSPHEQFF TGCGCCAGCAGCTTGGGCGGGAGGTCTCCCCATGAGCAGTTCTTC
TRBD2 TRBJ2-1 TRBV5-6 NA CASSGGSGSSNNEQFF TGTGCCAGCTCTGGGGGTAGCGGGAGTAGCAACAATGAGCAGTTCTTC
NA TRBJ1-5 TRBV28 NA CASSFPEPQHF TGTGCCAGCAGTTTTCCGGAGCCCCAGCATTTT
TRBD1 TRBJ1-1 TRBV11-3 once CASSSGTGAPGTEAFF TGTGCCAGCAGCTCCGGGACAGGGGCGCCGGGCACTGAAGCTTTCTTT
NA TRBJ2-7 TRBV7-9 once CASSLEGRDEQYF TGTGCCAGCAGCTTAGAGGGCAGGGACGAGCAGTACTTC
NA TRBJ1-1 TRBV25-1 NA CASSEWRGATEAFF TGTGCCAGCAGTGAATGGAGGGGCGCCACTGAAGCTTTCTTT
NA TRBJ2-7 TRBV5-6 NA CASSLDPRLGAYEQYF TGTGCCAGCAGCTTGGATCCCAGGTTGGGCGCCTACGAGCAGTACTTC
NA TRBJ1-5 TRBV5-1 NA CASSFNSNQPQHF TGCGCCAGCAGCTTTAATAGCAATCAGCCCCAGCATTTT
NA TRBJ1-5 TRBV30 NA CAWTAGQNQPQHF TGTGCCTGGACTGCGGGGCAAAATCAGCCCCAGCATTTT
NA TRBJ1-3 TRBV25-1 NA CASSEYIAIQRRNTIYF TGTGCCAGCAGTGAATATATCGCAATACAGAGGAGGAACACCATATATTTT
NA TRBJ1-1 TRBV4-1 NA CASSHQATGKNTEAFF TGCGCCAGCAGCCACCAAGCGACAGGAAAGAACACTGAAGCTTTCTTT
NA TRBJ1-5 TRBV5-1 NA CASSLTTGNQPQHF TGCGCCAGCAGCTTGACTACAGGGAATCAGCCCCAGCATTTT
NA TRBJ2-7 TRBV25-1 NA CASFLSYEQYF TGTGCCAGCTTCCTCTCCTACGAGCAGTACTTC
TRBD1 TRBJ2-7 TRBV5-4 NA CASSFSTRDRWYEQYF TGTGCCAGCAGCTTTTCTACCCGGGACAGATGGTACGAGCAGTACTTC
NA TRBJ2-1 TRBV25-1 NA CASSFGVWNEQFF TGTGCCAGCAGTTTCGGGGTATGGAATGAGCAGTTCTTC
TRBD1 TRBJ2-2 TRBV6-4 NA CASSGTGDTGELFF TGTGCCAGCAGTGGGACAGGGGACACCGGGGAGCTGTTTTTT
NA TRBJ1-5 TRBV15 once CATSRELRAGLGNQPQHF TGTGCCACCAGCAGAGAATTACGGGCAGGGCTGGGCAATCAGCCCCAGCATTTT
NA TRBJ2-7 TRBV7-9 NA CASSLLREQYF TGTGCCAGCAGCTTACTTCGCGAGCAGTACTTC
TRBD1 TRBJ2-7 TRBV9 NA CASSGGQELYEQYF TGTGCCAGCAGCGGCGGACAGGAACTATACGAGCAGTACTTC
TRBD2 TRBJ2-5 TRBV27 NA CASSSWAGGPKETQYF TGTGCCAGCAGTTCCTGGGCGGGAGGGCCGAAAGAGACCCAGTACTTC
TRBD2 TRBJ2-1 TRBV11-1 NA CASSLWLAGVRTHNEQFF TGTGCCAGCAGCTTATGGCTAGCGGGAGTGAGAACCCACAATGAGCAGTTCTTC
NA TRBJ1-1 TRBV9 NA CASRGGGNTEAFF TGTGCCAGCAGGGGAGGAGGCAACACTGAAGCTTTCTTT
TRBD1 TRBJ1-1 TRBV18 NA CASSRQGLATEAFF TGTGCCAGCTCACGACAGGGATTGGCCACTGAAGCTTTCTTT
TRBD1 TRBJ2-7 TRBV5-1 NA CASSRGQGGEQYF TGCGCCAGCAGCCGAGGACAGGGAGGCGAGCAGTACTTC
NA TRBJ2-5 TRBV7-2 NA CASSFAPGLEGTQYF TGTGCCAGCAGCTTCGCTCCGGGGCTGGAGGGGACCCAGTACTTC
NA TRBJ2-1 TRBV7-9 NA CASSFRGLNEQFF TGTGCCAGCAGCTTTAGAGGCCTCAATGAGCAGTTCTTC
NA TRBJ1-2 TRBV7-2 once CASSLVGGGFYGYTF TGTGCCAGCAGCTTAGTGGGAGGTGGATTCTATGGCTACACCTTC
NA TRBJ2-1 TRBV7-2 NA CASSLGVGAYNEQFF TGTGCCAGCAGCTTAGGGGTAGGGGCCTACAATGAGCAGTTCTTC
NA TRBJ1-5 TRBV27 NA CASSLAPGPGNQPQHF TGTGCCAGCAGTTTAGCACCAGGGCCAGGCAATCAGCCCCAGCATTTT
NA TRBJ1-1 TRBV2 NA CASSTQRLISEAFF TGTGCCAGCAGTACCCAGCGACTGATTTCTGAAGCTTTCTTT
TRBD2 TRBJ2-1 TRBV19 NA CASSIPRLIAAGGWLHEQFF TGTGCCAGTAGTATACCCAGACTAATAGCCGCGGGAGGGTGGCTTCATGAGCAGTTCTTC
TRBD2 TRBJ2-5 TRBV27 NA CASSLREGRETQYF TGTGCCAGCAGTTTGAGGGAGGGCCGGGAGACCCAGTACTTC